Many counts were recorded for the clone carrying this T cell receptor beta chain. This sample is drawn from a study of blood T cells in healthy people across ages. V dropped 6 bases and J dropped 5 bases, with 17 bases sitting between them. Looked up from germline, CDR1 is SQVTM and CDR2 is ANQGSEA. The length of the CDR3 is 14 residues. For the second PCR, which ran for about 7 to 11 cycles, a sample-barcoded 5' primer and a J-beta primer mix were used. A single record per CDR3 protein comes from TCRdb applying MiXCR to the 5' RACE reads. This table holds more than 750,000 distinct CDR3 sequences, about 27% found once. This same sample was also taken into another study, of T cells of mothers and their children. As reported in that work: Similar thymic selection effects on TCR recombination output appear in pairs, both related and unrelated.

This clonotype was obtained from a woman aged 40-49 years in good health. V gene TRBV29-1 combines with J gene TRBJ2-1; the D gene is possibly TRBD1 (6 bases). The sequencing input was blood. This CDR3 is CSVEGQFWDNEQFF. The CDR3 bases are TGCAGCGTCGAGGGACAATTTTGGGACAATGAGCAGTTCTTC.